This is a list of T cell receptor beta chains from one sample in a study of T cells in Graves' hyperthyroidism and ophthalmopathy. Using its own MiXCR run on the multiplex PCR reads, TCRdb lists one record per CDR3 protein. The sample consists of around 400,000 distinct CDR3 sequences, just under 25% of them appearing once. Sequencing was done on a sample of blood. These receptors were taken from a middle-aged man with Graves' hyperthyroidism. Each CDR3 is given without its conserved first and last residue.

j_call	v_call	cdr3_aa
TRBJ2-5	TRBV24-1	ATSQATGRETRY
TRBJ2-7	TRBV3-1	ASSLPFGRGQY
TRBJ2-2	TRBV6-1	ASRIQGTGELF
TRBJ2-1	TRBV28	ASSLVSDEQF
TRBJ2-3	TRBV12-3/TRBV12-4	ASSLLDTQY
TRBJ2-7	TRBV5-1	ASSWDSGTGVPAYEQY
TRBJ2-7	TRBV5-1	ASSLGTLAGAYEQY
TRBJ2-3	TRBV20-1	SASQDSSTDTQY
TRBJ2-3	TRBV6-6	ASSYRDRDTDTQY
TRBJ2-1	TRBV12-3/TRBV12-4	ASSERLATYNEQF
TRBJ1-2	TRBV19	ASSIVRGQGGIYT
TRBJ2-1	TRBV27	ASKFGGSLF
TRBJ2-5	TRBV28	ASSPFRAGQETQY
TRBJ2-2	TRBV9	ASSVGSARNTGELF
TRBJ2-5	TRBV2	ASSSLLQRAPLD
TRBJ1-3	TRBV11-1	ASSFSRDTIY
TRBJ2-3	TRBV6-1	ASSVRLVQDTQY
TRBJ2-1	TRBV2	ASSEGGRAFDEQF
TRBJ2-7	TRBV12-3/TRBV12-4	ASSLAGTSGRNEQY
TRBJ2-7	TRBV27	ASSGRRNEQY